These T cell receptor beta chains were read from a single sample in a study of T cells in Graves' hyperthyroidism and ophthalmopathy. TCRdb re-derived calls from the multiplex PCR reads in MiXCR, one entry per CDR3 protein. The sample holds approximately 330,000 distinct CDR3 sequences; approximately 14% are singletons and the top ten take roughly 35%. Material for sequencing was blood. Every receptor here comes from a woman in her thirties or forties with Graves' ophthalmopathy. Both conserved end residues are part of each CDR3. Each record gives: clone size, D gene, V gene, J gene, CDR3 DNA, CDR3 protein. D genes are given only for firm matches. Rows may omit the clone size; those that give it use once, few, many or a size class.

clone size: NA
D gene: NA
V gene: TRBV7-9
J gene: TRBJ2-7
CDR3 DNA: TGTGCCAGCAGCTCCCAAAGGGACTTCTCCTACGAGCAGTACTTC
CDR3 protein: CASSSQRDFSYEQYF

clone size: NA
D gene: NA
V gene: TRBV3-1
J gene: TRBJ2-1
CDR3 DNA: TGTGCCAGCAGCCAATTCGGTGGAAACAATGAGCAGTTCTTC
CDR3 protein: CASSQFGGNNEQFF

clone size: NA
D gene: NA
V gene: TRBV12-3/TRBV12-4
J gene: TRBJ2-2
CDR3 DNA: TGTGCCAGCAGTCTCAGTAGCGCGAACACCGGGGAGCTGTTTTTT
CDR3 protein: CASSLSSANTGELFF

clone size: many
D gene: NA
V gene: TRBV5-1
J gene: TRBJ1-1
CDR3 DNA: TGCGCCAGCAGCGTAAGGGTGGGTGGCACTGAAGCTTTCTTT
CDR3 protein: CASSVRVGGTEAFF

clone size: many
D gene: NA
V gene: TRBV19
J gene: TRBJ1-1
CDR3 DNA: TGTGCCACCGCCCATCCGGGGCGATACACTGAAGCTTTCTTT
CDR3 protein: CATAHPGRYTEAFF

clone size: NA
D gene: NA
V gene: TRBV4-1
J gene: TRBJ1-2
CDR3 DNA: TGCGCCAGCAGCCAAGTCCCAGGACTCCCGCCCTATGGCTACACCTTC
CDR3 protein: CASSQVPGLPPYGYTF

clone size: many
D gene: TRBD2
V gene: TRBV13
J gene: TRBJ2-1
CDR3 DNA: TGTGCCAGCAGCCCCAGGCGGGGGGAGCAGTTCTTC
CDR3 protein: CASSPRRGEQFF

clone size: few
D gene: NA
V gene: TRBV30
J gene: TRBJ1-4
CDR3 DNA: TGTGCCTGGAGGCGGGGGTTAGGAACTAATGAAAAACTGTTTTTT
CDR3 protein: CAWRRGLGTNEKLFF

clone size: few
D gene: NA
V gene: TRBV20-1
J gene: TRBJ2-7
CDR3 DNA: TGCAGTGCTAGAGGGGGGCTGGACTACGAGCAGTGCTTC
CDR3 protein: CSARGGLDYEQCF

clone size: NA
D gene: NA
V gene: TRBV5-6
J gene: TRBJ2-3
CDR3 DNA: TGTGCCAGCAGCTTGTTATTGTCGCCGGGGTCGACGTCAGATACGCAGTATTTT
CDR3 protein: CASSLLLSPGSTSDTQYF

clone size: many
D gene: NA
V gene: TRBV12-3/TRBV12-4
J gene: TRBJ2-4
CDR3 DNA: TGTGCCAGCAGTTCCTGGGACATCAAAAACATTCAGTACTTC
CDR3 protein: CASSSWDIKNIQYF

clone size: few
D gene: NA
V gene: TRBV30
J gene: TRBJ2-1
CDR3 DNA: TGTGCCTGGATGGCTGCCTACAATGAGCAGTTCTTC
CDR3 protein: CAWMAAYNEQFF

clone size: NA
D gene: NA
V gene: TRBV4-2
J gene: TRBJ2-3
CDR3 DNA: TGTGCCAGCAGCCAAGATCGGTTCAGAAGCACAGATACGCAGTATTTT
CDR3 protein: CASSQDRFRSTDTQYF

clone size: NA
D gene: TRBD2
V gene: TRBV9
J gene: TRBJ2-1
CDR3 DNA: TGTGCCAGCAGCGTAGGAGGTATACTAGCGGGAGGTCACAATGAGCAGTTCTTC
CDR3 protein: CASSVGGILAGGHNEQFF

clone size: NA
D gene: TRBD1
V gene: TRBV20-1
J gene: TRBJ2-3
CDR3 DNA: TGCAGTGCTTCGGACAGGGGGCGACGAAAAACGCAGTATTTT
CDR3 protein: CSASDRGRRKTQYF

clone size: many
D gene: NA
V gene: TRBV20-1
J gene: TRBJ2-3
CDR3 DNA: TGCAGTGCTAGTGGGGTACTCACAGATACGCAGTATTTT
CDR3 protein: CSASGVLTDTQYF

clone size: many
D gene: NA
V gene: TRBV20-1
J gene: TRBJ1-1
CDR3 DNA: TGCAGTGCCGGAGCGGGGTATCTGAGGGGAACTGAAGCTTTCTTT
CDR3 protein: CSAGAGYLRGTEAFF

clone size: many
D gene: TRBD1
V gene: TRBV6-1
J gene: TRBJ2-7
CDR3 DNA: TGTGCCAGCAGTGAAAGGACAGGGAGTATCTACGAGCAGTACTTC
CDR3 protein: CASSERTGSIYEQYF

clone size: many
D gene: NA
V gene: TRBV11-2
J gene: TRBJ2-7
CDR3 DNA: TGTGCCAGCAGCTTCGCGGGGACCTACGAGCAGTACTTC
CDR3 protein: CASSFAGTYEQYF

clone size: many
D gene: NA
V gene: TRBV2
J gene: TRBJ1-1
CDR3 DNA: TGTGCCGCAGCCTGGCGGGTTGGGACTGAAGCTTTCTTT
CDR3 protein: CAAAWRVGTEAFF

clone size: NA
D gene: NA
V gene: TRBV18
J gene: TRBJ2-5
CDR3 DNA: TGTGCCAGCTCACAGGACGTGGGAGAGACCCAGTACTTC
CDR3 protein: CASSQDVGETQYF

clone size: many
D gene: TRBD2
V gene: TRBV6-2/TRBV6-3
J gene: TRBJ2-1
CDR3 DNA: TGTGCCAGCAGTTACAGTTCCGGGACTAGCAGTGAGCAGTTCTTC
CDR3 protein: CASSYSSGTSSEQFF

clone size: few
D gene: NA
V gene: TRBV30
J gene: TRBJ1-2
CDR3 DNA: TGTGCCTGGAGTGTACTACGACAGGTCGCCCAACATGGCTACACCTTC
CDR3 protein: CAWSVLRQVAQHGYTF

clone size: many
D gene: NA
V gene: TRBV28
J gene: TRBJ2-1
CDR3 DNA: TGTGCCAGCAGACTGGGGGGGCCTAGGGATGAGCAGTTCTTC
CDR3 protein: CASRLGGPRDEQFF

clone size: few
D gene: NA
V gene: TRBV20-1
J gene: TRBJ2-7
CDR3 DNA: TGCAGTGCTAGAGATCAGACTCCAACTTACGAGCAGTACTTC
CDR3 protein: CSARDQTPTYEQYF

clone size: many
D gene: NA
V gene: TRBV27
J gene: TRBJ1-2
CDR3 DNA: TGTGCCAGCAGTTTATCGATGGACAGTGCTAGTGGCTACACCTTC
CDR3 protein: CASSLSMDSASGYTF

clone size: NA
D gene: NA
V gene: TRBV7-9
J gene: TRBJ2-7
CDR3 DNA: TGTGCCAGCAGCTTAGCGTCAGGGCAGGACGAGCAGTACTTC
CDR3 protein: CASSLASGQDEQYF

clone size: many
D gene: NA
V gene: TRBV2
J gene: TRBJ1-5
CDR3 DNA: TGTGCCAGCATGGGGGGCGCGGGCAATCAGCCCCAGCATTTT
CDR3 protein: CASMGGAGNQPQHF

clone size: NA
D gene: TRBD1
V gene: TRBV7-6
J gene: TRBJ2-3
CDR3 DNA: TGTGCCAGCAGCGCGACAGGGGTAGATACGCAGTATTTT
CDR3 protein: CASSATGVDTQYF

clone size: many
D gene: TRBD2
V gene: TRBV3-1
J gene: TRBJ2-1
CDR3 DNA: TGTGCCAGCAGCCAACCCAGCGGGACTCCCAATGAGCAGTTCTTC
CDR3 protein: CASSQPSGTPNEQFF

clone size: many
D gene: NA
V gene: TRBV7-9
J gene: TRBJ1-2
CDR3 DNA: TGTGCCAGCAGCTCTCCCGGACGGCTCTATGGCTACACCTTC
CDR3 protein: CASSSPGRLYGYTF

clone size: many
D gene: TRBD2
V gene: TRBV6-1
J gene: TRBJ2-1
CDR3 DNA: TGTGCCAGCAGTGCTAGTCTAGCGGCCTACAATGAGCAGTTCTTC
CDR3 protein: CASSASLAAYNEQFF

clone size: many
D gene: NA
V gene: TRBV28
J gene: TRBJ1-1
CDR3 DNA: TGTGCCAGCACCCCCCTGGGAACTATTTTTGACACTGAAGCTTTCTTT
CDR3 protein: CASTPLGTIFDTEAFF

clone size: NA
D gene: NA
V gene: TRBV20-1
J gene: TRBJ1-6
CDR3 DNA: TGCAGTGCTAGGGAGCTTTATAATTCACCCCTCCACTTT
CDR3 protein: CSARELYNSPLHF

clone size: NA
D gene: NA
V gene: TRBV13
J gene: TRBJ1-2
CDR3 DNA: TGTGCCAGCAGCTTTCCAGAACCGGGGAACTATGGCTACACCTTC
CDR3 protein: CASSFPEPGNYGYTF

clone size: few
D gene: TRBD1
V gene: TRBV7-9
J gene: TRBJ2-1
CDR3 DNA: TGTGCCAGCAGCTTACCGGGACAGGGGCTCTACAATGAGCAGTTCTTC
CDR3 protein: CASSLPGQGLYNEQFF

clone size: few
D gene: NA
V gene: TRBV19
J gene: TRBJ1-1
CDR3 DNA: TGTGCCAGTAGGGTCGCCACCTTGAACACTGAAGCTTTCTTT
CDR3 protein: CASRVATLNTEAFF

clone size: NA
D gene: NA
V gene: TRBV20-1
J gene: TRBJ2-3
CDR3 DNA: TGCAGTGCTACGCAGGGAAGCAATCAGCCCCAGTATTTT
CDR3 protein: CSATQGSNQPQYF

clone size: NA
D gene: TRBD1
V gene: TRBV6-2/TRBV6-3
J gene: TRBJ2-3
CDR3 DNA: TGTGCCAGCAGATACAGGGGGCGCGGAGATACGCAGTATTTT
CDR3 protein: CASRYRGRGDTQYF

clone size: many
D gene: TRBD2
V gene: TRBV7-2
J gene: TRBJ2-1
CDR3 DNA: TGTGCCAGCAGTTTAGTACTAGCGGCCTACAATGAGCAGTTCTTC
CDR3 protein: CASSLVLAAYNEQFF

clone size: NA
D gene: NA
V gene: TRBV7-9
J gene: TRBJ2-1
CDR3 DNA: TGTGCCAGCAGCAATAGGCAGGCAGGGTGGTTCTTC
CDR3 protein: CASSNRQAGWFF

clone size: many
D gene: NA
V gene: TRBV27
J gene: TRBJ2-5
CDR3 DNA: TGTGCCAGCAGTTTATCGAGCAGGGGAAAGACCCAGTACTTC
CDR3 protein: CASSLSSRGKTQYF

clone size: many
D gene: TRBD1
V gene: TRBV2
J gene: TRBJ1-2
CDR3 DNA: TGTGCCAGCAGCCCGAAATCGGGACAGGGCATTGGTGATCCCGGCTACACCTTC
CDR3 protein: CASSPKSGQGIGDPGYTF

clone size: many
D gene: NA
V gene: TRBV28
J gene: TRBJ1-5
CDR3 DNA: TGTGCCAGCAGTTTATTGGCAGGGATTAATCAGCCCCAGCATTTT
CDR3 protein: CASSLLAGINQPQHF

clone size: NA
D gene: NA
V gene: TRBV5-1
J gene: TRBJ2-1
CDR3 DNA: TGCGCCAGCAGCTCCGGACAGATATACAATGAGCAGTTCTTC
CDR3 protein: CASSSGQIYNEQFF

clone size: few
D gene: NA
V gene: TRBV20-1
J gene: TRBJ2-4
CDR3 DNA: TGCAGTGCTAGGAGTACTGGGTTAGGCAAAAACATTCAGTACTTC
CDR3 protein: CSARSTGLGKNIQYF

clone size: few
D gene: NA
V gene: TRBV4-1
J gene: TRBJ2-2
CDR3 DNA: TGCGCCAGCAGCCAAGGTTCTGGGGGTCGCGCCGGGGAGCTGTTCTTT
CDR3 protein: CASSQGSGGRAGELFF

clone size: NA
D gene: NA
V gene: TRBV20-1
J gene: TRBJ2-4
CDR3 DNA: TGCAGTGCCAGTACATCCTTTCTAGCCAAAAACATTCAGTACTTC
CDR3 protein: CSASTSFLAKNIQYF

clone size: many
D gene: NA
V gene: TRBV19
J gene: TRBJ2-3
CDR3 DNA: TGTGCCAGTAGTATTGGGAGTCGTACAGATACGCAGTATTTT
CDR3 protein: CASSIGSRTDTQYF

clone size: few
D gene: NA
V gene: TRBV18
J gene: TRBJ1-1
CDR3 DNA: TGTGCCAGCTTGAATAATTTGAACACTGAAGCTTTCTTT
CDR3 protein: CASLNNLNTEAFF

clone size: few
D gene: TRBD1
V gene: TRBV27
J gene: TRBJ1-1
CDR3 DNA: TGTGCCAGCAGTATCGGACAGGGAGGGGGGACTGAAGCTTTCTTT
CDR3 protein: CASSIGQGGGTEAFF

clone size: many
D gene: NA
V gene: TRBV6-1
J gene: TRBJ2-3
CDR3 DNA: TGTGCCAGCAGTGATCAACCGCTCACAGATACGCAGTATTTT
CDR3 protein: CASSDQPLTDTQYF